A selection of T cell receptor beta chains follows, all from one sample in a study of cytomegalovirus exposure and HLA in healthy donors. Here immunoSEQ multiplex PCR was the method, and the copy in TCRdb shows in-frame clones only, minus some. The sample contains fewer than 40,000 clones, around 80% of which appear only once. Sequenced sample: PBMCs. These receptors all stem from a young woman in good health and CMV-seronegative. Each CDR3 is given with its conserved first and last residue. The order of the fields is D gene, J gene, clone size, CDR3 length, V gene, CDR3 protein, CDR3 DNA. D genes are given only for firm matches. Size is omitted from some rows. Given values are once, few, many or a class for expanded clones.

NA,TRBJ1-4,NA,15,TRBV4-3,CASSQGTGTIEKLFF,TGCGCCAGCAGCCAAGGGACGGGGACAATTGAAAAACTGTTTTTT
TRBD1,TRBJ2-2,NA,16,TRBV19,CASSNGQGAGTGELFF,TGTGCCAGTAGTAATGGACAGGGGGCTGGCACCGGGGAGCTGTTTTTT
NA,TRBJ2-1,NA,15,TRBV25-1,CASIDADGVPNEQFF,TGTGCCAGCATTGACGCTGACGGAGTTCCGAATGAGCAGTTCTTC
TRBD1,TRBJ1-3,NA,15,TRBV7-2,CASSGRTGGGNTIYF,TGTGCCAGCAGCGGACGGACAGGGGGTGGAAACACCATATATTTT
NA,TRBJ2-7,NA,14,TRBV27,CASSFVANPYEQYF,TGTGCCAGCAGTTTTGTAGCGAACCCCTACGAGCAGTACTTC
TRBD1,TRBJ2-1,NA,15,TRBV11-2,CASSLDGTGACEQFF,TGTGCCAGCAGCTTAGACGGGACAGGGGCTTGTGAGCAGTTCTTC
NA,TRBJ1-6,NA,18,TRBV27,CASSLAARRGSYNSPLHF,TGTGCCAGCAGTTTAGCTGCAAGACGGGGCTCCTATAATTCACCCCTCCACTTT
NA,TRBJ1-2,few,12,TRBV13,CASSSETGASTF,TGTGCCAGCAGTTCCGAGACTGGGGCATCCACCTTC
NA,TRBJ2-1,once,16,TRBV4-3,CASSQGYGRNYNEQFF,TGCGCCAGCAGCCAAGGTTACGGGAGAAACTACAATGAGCAGTTCTTC
NA,TRBJ2-7,NA,11,TRBV5-6,CASSLQYEQYF,TGTGCCAGCAGCTTACAATACGAGCAGTACTTC
NA,TRBJ1-6,NA,17,TRBV14,CASSQGYSGALNSPLHF,TGTGCCAGCAGCCAAGGATATTCAGGGGCCCTGAATTCACCCCTCCACTTT
NA,TRBJ2-1,NA,13,TRBV7-2,CASSMDSNNEQFF,TGTGCCAGCAGCATGGACAGTAACAATGAGCAGTTCTTC
TRBD2,TRBJ2-3,few,17,TRBV15,CATSRYSSGVSTDTQYF,TGTGCCACCAGCCGATACTCTAGCGGGGTTAGCACAGATACGCAGTATTTT
NA,TRBJ1-1,NA,18,TRBV27,CASSLFRLSTGENTEAFF,TGTGCCAGCAGTTTATTCCGTTTGTCGACAGGCGAGAACACTGAAGCTTTCTTT
TRBD1,TRBJ1-1,NA,13,TRBV6-6,CASTGQGATEAFF,TGTGCCAGCACTGGACAGGGTGCCACTGAAGCTTTCTTT
TRBD1,TRBJ1-6,NA,16,TRBV6-1,CASSERTYRGDSPLHF,TGTGCCAGCAGTGAGAGAACCTACAGGGGCGATTCACCCCTCCACTTT
NA,TRBJ1-3,NA,15,TRBV6-1,CASSGPGSSGNTIYF,TGTGCCAGCAGTGGACCGGGGAGCTCTGGAAACACCATATATTTT
TRBD1,TRBJ2-3,few,12,TRBV29-1,CSGQSQGNTQYF,TGCAGCGGCCAGTCACAGGGGAATACGCAGTATTTT
NA,TRBJ2-5,NA,14,TRBV7-6,CASSLSGLVQTQYF,TGTGCCAGCAGCTTATCGGGACTCGTCCAGACCCAGTACTTC
NA,TRBJ2-5,NA,13,TRBV6-1,CASSFGPEETQYF,TGTGCCAGCAGTTTTGGGCCGGAAGAGACCCAGTACTTC
NA,TRBJ2-7,NA,13,TRBV7-9,CASSGGGPYEQYF,TGTGCCAGCTCCGGAGGAGGACCCTACGAGCAGTACTTC
NA,TRBJ2-3,NA,13,TRBV7-9,CASSERSSDTQYF,TGTGCCAGCAGCGAAAGGAGTTCGGATACGCAGTATTTT
NA,TRBJ2-1,NA,15,TRBV10-2,CASSEGSGVYNEQFF,TGCGCCAGCAGTGAGGGTAGCGGAGTTTACAATGAGCAGTTCTTC
TRBD1,TRBJ2-5,NA,15,TRBV25-1,CASSELSGGGGTQYF,TGTGCCAGCAGTGAATTATCAGGGGGCGGTGGGACCCAGTACTTC
NA,TRBJ1-5,NA,13,TRBV6-4,CASSPNSNQPQNF,TGTGCCAGCTCACCGAATAGCAATCAGCCCCAGAATTTT
TRBD2,TRBJ2-3,NA,15,TRBV28,CASSQTSVGTDTQYF,TGTGCCAGCAGCCAGACTAGCGTTGGCACAGATACGCAGTATTTT
TRBD2,TRBJ2-3,NA,15,TRBV14,CASSRGSSGGDTQYF,TGTGCCAGCAGCCGCGGGTCGTCGGGAGGAGATACGCAGTATTTT
TRBD2,TRBJ2-3,NA,17,TRBV7-9,CASSLYSAGDGADTQYF,TGTGCCAGCAGCTTATACTCCGCGGGAGATGGAGCAGATACGCAGTATTTT
TRBD1,TRBJ2-1,NA,15,TRBV5-6,CASRETGVSGNEQFF,TGTGCCAGCAGAGAAACAGGGGTCAGTGGGAATGAGCAGTTCTTC
TRBD2,TRBJ2-5,NA,15,TRBV18,CASSTGLADQETQYF,TGTGCCAGCTCAACAGGACTAGCGGACCAAGAGACCCAGTACTTC
TRBD1,TRBJ1-1,large,13,TRBV10-3,CAINTGGGTEAFF,TGTGCCATCAATACAGGGGGCGGCACTGAAGCTTTCTTT
NA,TRBJ2-1,NA,15,TRBV7-6,CASSLPGVSYNEQFF,TGTGCCAGCAGCTTACCGGGAGTAAGCTACAATGAGCAGTTCTTC
TRBD1,TRBJ1-3,NA,16,TRBV4-2,CASSQETGASGNTIYF,TGTGCCAGCAGCCAAGAGACAGGGGCAAGTGGAAACACCATATATTTT
TRBD2,TRBJ2-1,NA,17,TRBV7-3,CASSLVAGGRTNNEQFF,TGTGCCAGCAGCTTAGTAGCAGGCGGGAGGACGAACAATGAGCAGTTCTTC
NA,TRBJ1-2,once,14,TRBV6-5,CASTQTVANYGYTF,TGTGCCAGCACCCAGACAGTCGCTAACTATGGCTACACCTTC
TRBD2,TRBJ2-7,once,15,TRBV6-5,CASSYSAGESYEQYF,TGTGCCAGCAGTTACTCGGCGGGAGAATCCTACGAGCAGTACTTC
NA,TRBJ2-2,few,14,TRBV11-2,CASRTGHWAGELFF,TGTGCCAGCAGAACGGGACATTGGGCCGGGGAGCTGTTTTTT
NA,TRBJ1-2,NA,12,TRBV9,CASSGQTGGYTF,TGTGCCAGCAGCGGACAAACTGGTGGCTACACCTTC
NA,TRBJ1-6,NA,16,TRBV21-1,CASSKRESSYNSPLHF,TGTGCCAGCAGCAAACGGGAGAGCTCCTATAATTCACCCCTCCACTTT
NA,TRBJ2-7,NA,15,TRBV28,CASSPRTGWGGEQYF,TGTGCCAGCAGTCCTCGGACAGGGTGGGGGGGGGAGCAGTACTTC
NA,TRBJ2-7,NA,13,TRBV5-4,CASSTWGGNEQYF,TGTGCCAGCAGCACCTGGGGGGGCAATGAGCAGTACTTC
TRBD2,TRBJ2-5,NA,17,TRBV7-2,CASSFQLSGGYQETQYF,TGTGCCAGCAGCTTCCAACTTAGCGGGGGGTACCAAGAGACCCAGTACTTC
TRBD1,TRBJ1-1,NA,19,TRBV19,CASSRVRQGPFHMNTEAFF,TGTGCCAGTAGTAGGGTTCGACAGGGACCATTCCACATGAACACTGAAGCTTTCTTT
TRBD1,TRBJ1-1,NA,14,TRBV4-1,CASSQQTGVTEAFF,TGCGCCAGCAGCCAGCAGACAGGGGTCACTGAAGCTTTCTTT
TRBD2,TRBJ2-7,NA,15,TRBV27,CASSLGLAGHYEQYF,TGTGCCAGCAGCCTAGGACTAGCGGGACACTACGAGCAGTACTTC
NA,TRBJ2-5,once,12,TRBV2,CASSEQGETQYF,TGTGCCAGCAGTGAACAGGGAGAGACCCAGTACTTC